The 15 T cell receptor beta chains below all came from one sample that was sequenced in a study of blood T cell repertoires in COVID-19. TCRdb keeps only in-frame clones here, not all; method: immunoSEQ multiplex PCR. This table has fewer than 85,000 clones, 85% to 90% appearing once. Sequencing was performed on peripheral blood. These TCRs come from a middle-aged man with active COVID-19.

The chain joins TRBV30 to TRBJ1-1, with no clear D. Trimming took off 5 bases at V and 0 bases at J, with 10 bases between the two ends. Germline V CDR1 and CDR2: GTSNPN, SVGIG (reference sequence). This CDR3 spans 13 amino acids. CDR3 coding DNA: TGTGCCTGGGCCCGGGAGATGAACACTGAAGCTTTCTTT. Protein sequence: CAWAREMNTEAFF.

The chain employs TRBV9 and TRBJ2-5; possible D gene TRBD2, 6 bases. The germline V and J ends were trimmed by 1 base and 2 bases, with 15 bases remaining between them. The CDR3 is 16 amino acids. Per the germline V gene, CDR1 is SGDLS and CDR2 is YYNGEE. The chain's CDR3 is CASSVLTGVNQETQYF. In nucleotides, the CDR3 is TGTGCCAGCAGCGTATTAACGGGAGTGAATCAAGAGACCCAGTACTTC.

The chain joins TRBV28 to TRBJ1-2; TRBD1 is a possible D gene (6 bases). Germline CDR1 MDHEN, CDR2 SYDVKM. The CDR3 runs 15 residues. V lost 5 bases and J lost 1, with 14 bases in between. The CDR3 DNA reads TGTGCCAGCAGTAAATACAGGGCTAATAACTATGGCTACACCTTC. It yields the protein CASSKYRANNYGYTF.

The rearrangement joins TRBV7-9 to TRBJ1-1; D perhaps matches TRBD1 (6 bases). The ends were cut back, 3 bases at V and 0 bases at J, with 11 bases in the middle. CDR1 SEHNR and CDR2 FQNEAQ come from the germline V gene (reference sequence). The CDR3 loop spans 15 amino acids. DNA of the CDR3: TGTGCCAGCAGCTTTTACAGGGACATGAACACTGAAGCTTTCTTT. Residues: CASSFYRDMNTEAFF.

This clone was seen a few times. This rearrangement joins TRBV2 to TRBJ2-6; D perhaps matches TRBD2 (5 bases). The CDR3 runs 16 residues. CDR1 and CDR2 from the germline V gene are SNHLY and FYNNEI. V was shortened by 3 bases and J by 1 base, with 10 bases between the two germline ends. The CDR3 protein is CASSDVRRSGANVLTF. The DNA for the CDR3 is TGTGCCAGCAGTGATGTGCGGAGGTCTGGGGCCAACGTCCTGACTTTC.

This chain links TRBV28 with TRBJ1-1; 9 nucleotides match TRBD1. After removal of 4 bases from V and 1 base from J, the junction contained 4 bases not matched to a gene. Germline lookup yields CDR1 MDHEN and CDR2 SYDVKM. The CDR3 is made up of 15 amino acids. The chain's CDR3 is CASSSTGGRNTEAFF. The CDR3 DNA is TGTGCCAGCAGTTCGACAGGGGGGCGGAACACTGAAGCTTTCTTT. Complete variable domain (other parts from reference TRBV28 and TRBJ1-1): DVKVTQSSRYLVKRTGEKVFLECVQDMDHENMFWYRQDPGLGLRLIYFSYDVKMKEKGDIPEGYSVSREKKERFSLILESASTNQTSMYLCASSSTGGRNTEAFFGQGTRLTVV.

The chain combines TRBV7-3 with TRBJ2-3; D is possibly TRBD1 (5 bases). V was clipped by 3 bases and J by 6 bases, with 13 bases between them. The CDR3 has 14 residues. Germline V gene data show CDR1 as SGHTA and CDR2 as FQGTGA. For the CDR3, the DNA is TGTGCCAGCAGCTTGGGGCTAGGCCCGGATACGCAGTATTTT. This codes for CASSLGLGPDTQYF.

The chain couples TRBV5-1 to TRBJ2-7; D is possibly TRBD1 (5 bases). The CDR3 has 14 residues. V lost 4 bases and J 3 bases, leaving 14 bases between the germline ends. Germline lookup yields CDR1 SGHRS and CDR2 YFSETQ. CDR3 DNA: TGCGCCAGCAGCCCAGGAAGTCAGGGCTACGAGCAGTACTTC. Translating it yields CASSPGSQGYEQYF. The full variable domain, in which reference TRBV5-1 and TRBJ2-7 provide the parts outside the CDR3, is KAGVTQTPRYLIKTRGQQVTLSCSPISGHRSVSWYQQTPGQGLQFLFEYFSETQRNKGNFPGRFSGRQFSNSRSEMNVSTLELGDSALYLCASSPGSQGYEQYFGPGTRLTVT.

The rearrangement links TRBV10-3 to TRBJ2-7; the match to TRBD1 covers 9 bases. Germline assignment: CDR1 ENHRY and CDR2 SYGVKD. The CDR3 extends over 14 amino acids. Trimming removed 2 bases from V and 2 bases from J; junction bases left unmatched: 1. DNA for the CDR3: TGTGCCATCAGTGAGGGACAGGGGCCCTACGAGCAGTACTTC. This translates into CAISEGQGPYEQYF.

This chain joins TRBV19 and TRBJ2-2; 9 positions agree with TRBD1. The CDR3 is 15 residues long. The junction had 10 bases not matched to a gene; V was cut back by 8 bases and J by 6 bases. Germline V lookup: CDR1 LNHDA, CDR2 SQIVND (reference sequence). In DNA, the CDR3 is TGTGCCAGTTGTACCGGTACAGGGGGCGCCGGGGAGCTGTTTTTT. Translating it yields CASCTGTGGAGELFF.

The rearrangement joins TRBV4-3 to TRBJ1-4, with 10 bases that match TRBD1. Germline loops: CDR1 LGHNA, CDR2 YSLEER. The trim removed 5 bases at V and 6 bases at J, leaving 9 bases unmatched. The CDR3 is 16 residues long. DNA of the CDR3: TGCGCCAGCAGCAGGACAGGGGGAAGTAGGGATGAAAAACTGTTTTTT. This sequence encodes CASSRTGGSRDEKLFF.

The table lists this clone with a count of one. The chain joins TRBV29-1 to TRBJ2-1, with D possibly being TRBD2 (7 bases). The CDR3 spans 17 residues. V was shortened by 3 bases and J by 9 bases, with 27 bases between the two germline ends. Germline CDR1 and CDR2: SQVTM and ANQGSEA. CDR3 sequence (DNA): TGCAGCGTTGAGGCTGAACGCATCGGAGGGGGGGCGAGTGAGCAGTTCTTC. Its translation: CSVEAERIGGGASEQFF.

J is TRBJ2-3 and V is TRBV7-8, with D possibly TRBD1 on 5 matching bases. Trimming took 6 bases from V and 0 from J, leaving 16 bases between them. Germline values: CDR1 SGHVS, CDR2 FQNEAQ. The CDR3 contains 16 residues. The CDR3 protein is CASSLGRVWSTDTQYF. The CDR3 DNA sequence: TGTGCCAGCAGTCTCGGCAGGGTATGGAGCACAGATACGCAGTATTTT.

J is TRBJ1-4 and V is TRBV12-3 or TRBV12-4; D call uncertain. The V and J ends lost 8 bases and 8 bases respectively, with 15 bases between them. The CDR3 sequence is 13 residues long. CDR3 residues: CASSRGSGEKLFF. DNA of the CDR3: TGTGCCAGCTCGCGGGGTAGTGGCGAAAAACTGTTTTTT.

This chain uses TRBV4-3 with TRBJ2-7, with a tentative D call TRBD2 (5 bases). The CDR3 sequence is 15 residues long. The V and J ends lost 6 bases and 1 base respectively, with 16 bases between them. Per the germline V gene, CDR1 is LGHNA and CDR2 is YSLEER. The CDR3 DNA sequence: TGCGCCAGCAGTCAATCACCGGGGAATTCCTACGAGCAGTACTTC. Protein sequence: CASSQSPGNSYEQYF.